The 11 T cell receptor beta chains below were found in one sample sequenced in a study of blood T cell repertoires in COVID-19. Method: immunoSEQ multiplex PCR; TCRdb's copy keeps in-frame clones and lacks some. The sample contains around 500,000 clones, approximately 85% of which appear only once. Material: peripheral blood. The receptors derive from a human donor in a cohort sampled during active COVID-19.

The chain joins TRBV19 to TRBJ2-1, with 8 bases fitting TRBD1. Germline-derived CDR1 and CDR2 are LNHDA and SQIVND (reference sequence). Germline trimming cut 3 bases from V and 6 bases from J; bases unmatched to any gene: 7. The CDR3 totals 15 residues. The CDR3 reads CASSILDRDPNEQFF. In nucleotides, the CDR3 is TGTGCCAGTAGTATCCTGGACAGGGACCCCAATGAGCAGTTCTTC.

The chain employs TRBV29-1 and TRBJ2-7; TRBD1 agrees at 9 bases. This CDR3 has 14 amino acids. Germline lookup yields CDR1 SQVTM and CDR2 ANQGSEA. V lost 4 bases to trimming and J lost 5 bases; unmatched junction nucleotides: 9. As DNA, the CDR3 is TGCAGCGTTGTTTTGGGGACAGGGTTGGACGAGCAGTACTTC. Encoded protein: CSVVLGTGLDEQYF.

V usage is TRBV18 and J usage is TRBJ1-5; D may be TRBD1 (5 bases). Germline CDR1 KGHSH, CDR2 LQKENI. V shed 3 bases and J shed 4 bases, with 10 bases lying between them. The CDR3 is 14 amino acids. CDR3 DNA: TGTGCCAGCTCACCGGGGCAGACTAATCAGCCCCAGCATTTT. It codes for CASSPGQTNQPQHF.

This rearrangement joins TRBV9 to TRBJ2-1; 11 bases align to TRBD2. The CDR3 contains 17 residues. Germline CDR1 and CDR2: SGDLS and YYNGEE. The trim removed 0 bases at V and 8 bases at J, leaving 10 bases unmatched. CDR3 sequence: CASSVDGGLAGGYEQFF. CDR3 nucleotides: TGTGCCAGCAGCGTAGATGGGGGGCTAGCGGGAGGATATGAGCAGTTCTTC.

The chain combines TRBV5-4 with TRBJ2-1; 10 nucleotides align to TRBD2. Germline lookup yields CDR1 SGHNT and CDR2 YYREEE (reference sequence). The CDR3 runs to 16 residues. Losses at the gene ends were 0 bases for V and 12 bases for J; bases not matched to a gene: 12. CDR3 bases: TGTGCCAGCAGCTTGGCTCTAGCGGGAGTAGGGTCATTGCAGTTCTTC. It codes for CASSLALAGVGSLQFF.

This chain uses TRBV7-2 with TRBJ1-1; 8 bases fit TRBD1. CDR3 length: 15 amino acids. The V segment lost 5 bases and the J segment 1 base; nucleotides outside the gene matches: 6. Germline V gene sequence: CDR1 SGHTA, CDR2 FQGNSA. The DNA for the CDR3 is TGTGCCAGCAGCGCCCGGGACAGGACGAACACTGAAGCTTTCTTT. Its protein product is CASSARDRTNTEAFF.

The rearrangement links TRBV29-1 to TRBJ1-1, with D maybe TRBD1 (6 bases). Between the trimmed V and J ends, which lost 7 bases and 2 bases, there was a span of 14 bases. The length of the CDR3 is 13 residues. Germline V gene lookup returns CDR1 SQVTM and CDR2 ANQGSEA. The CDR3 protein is CSAWTDLNTEAFF. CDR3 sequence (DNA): TGCAGCGCGTGGACAGATCTCAACACTGAAGCTTTCTTT.

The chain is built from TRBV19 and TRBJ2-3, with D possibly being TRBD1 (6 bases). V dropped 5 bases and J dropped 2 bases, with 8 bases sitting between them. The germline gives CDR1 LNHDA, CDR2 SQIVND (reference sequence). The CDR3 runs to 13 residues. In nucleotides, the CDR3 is TGTGCCAGTAGTGACAGGTTCACAGATACGCAGTATTTT. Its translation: CASSDRFTDTQYF. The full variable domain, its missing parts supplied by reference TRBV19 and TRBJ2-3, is DGGITQSPKYLFRKEGQNVTLSCEQNLNHDAMYWYRQDPGQGLRLIYYSQIVNDFQKGDIAEGYSVSREKKESFPLTVTSAQKNPTAFYLCASSDRFTDTQYFGPGTRLTVL.

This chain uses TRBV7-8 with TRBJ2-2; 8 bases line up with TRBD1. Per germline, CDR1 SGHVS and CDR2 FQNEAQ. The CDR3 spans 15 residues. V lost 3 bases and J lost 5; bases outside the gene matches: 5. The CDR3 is CASSFRGRGTGELFF. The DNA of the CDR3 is TGTGCCAGCAGCTTCAGGGGGCGCGGGACCGGGGAGCTGTTTTTT.

The CDR3 reads CASPRGGGGRNTEAFF. Written as DNA, the CDR3 is TGTGCCAGTCCGAGGGGGGGCGGAGGGAGGAACACTGAAGCTTTCTTT. The V call is TRBV2, the J call TRBJ1-1, with a possible D match to TRBD1 (6 bases). The CDR3 length is 16 residues. V was clipped by 9 bases and J by 1 base, with 21 bases between them. The germline V gene encodes CDR1 SNHLY and CDR2 FYNNEI. Using reference TRBV2 and TRBJ1-1 for the parts outside the CDR3, the full variable domain is EPEVTQTPSHQVTQMGQEVILRCVPISNHLYFYWYRQILGQKVEFLVSFYNNEISEKSEIFDDQFSVERPDGSNFTLKIRSTKLEDSAMYFCASPRGGGGRNTEAFFGQGTRLTVV.

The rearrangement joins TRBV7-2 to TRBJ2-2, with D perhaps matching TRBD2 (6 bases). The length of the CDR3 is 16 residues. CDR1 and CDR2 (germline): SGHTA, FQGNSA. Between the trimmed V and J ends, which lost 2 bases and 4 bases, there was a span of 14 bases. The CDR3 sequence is CASSLLSGVGTGELFF. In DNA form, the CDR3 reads TGTGCCAGCAGCTTATTGTCGGGGGTGGGCACCGGGGAGCTGTTTTTT.